This T cell receptor beta chain was recovered during a study of blood T cell repertoires in COVID-19. At the level of the study: Collection of acute and convalescent COVID-19 samples took place in the United States, Italy and Spain. T cells, B-cell-depleted T cells, or PBMCs supplied cDNA or gDNA.

This CDR3 has 14 residues. The germline V gene encodes CDR1 LNHDA and CDR2 SQIVND (reference sequence). Trimming took 7 bases from V and 3 from J; bases not matched to a gene: 6. Authors' data handling: The assay estimated nucleated cells by amplifying reference gene primers. Produced via immunoSEQ multiplex PCR; TCRdb's table is partial and in-frame only. V, J and clone size were drawn from that table, and D and trimming were deduced from the DNA. In the table there are hundreds of thousands of clones, 80% to 90% of which are singletons. This rearrangement joins TRBV19 to TRBJ2-1, with 7 bases lining up with TRBD1. Sequencing used peripheral blood. The receptor was isolated from a woman in her seventies with acute or convalescent COVID-19. The CDR3 DNA sequence: TGTGCCAGTACTAGGACAGGAAGCTACAATGAGCAGTTCTTC. As protein: CASTRTGSYNEQFF.